These T cell receptor beta chains were read from a single sample in a study of blood T cell repertoires in COVID-19. Data came from immunoSEQ multiplex PCR; TCRdb stores just in-frame clones and leaves some out. The table shows around 240,000 clones, with about nine tenths occurring only once. The sample comprised PBMCs or T cells enriched from blood (not recorded which). The receptor source for this set is a man aged 50-60 years who had been exposed to COVID-19. CDR3s include the opening cysteine and the closing phenylalanine or tryptophan. The D gene is left open where the match is weak. For some rows the clone size is stated as once, few or many, or as a class when expanded; others skip it.

size: -
J: TRBJ1-1
V: TRBV2
D: -
CDR3: CATRENTEAFF
DNA: TGTGCCACTCGGGAGAACACTGAAGCTTTCTTT

size: few
J: TRBJ1-5
V: TRBV13
D: TRBD1
CDR3: CASSQGGFINQPQHF
DNA: TGTGCCAGCAGCCAGGGGGGATTTATCAATCAGCCCCAGCATTTT

size: -
J: TRBJ2-3
V: TRBV9
D: TRBD2
CDR3: CASSVALAGNTQYF
DNA: TGTGCCAGCAGCGTAGCACTAGCGGGGAATACGCAGTATTTT

size: -
J: TRBJ1-1
V: TRBV18
D: -
CDR3: CASSPLGRDRFNTEAFF
DNA: TGTGCCAGCTCACCACTAGGGAGGGATCGGTTTAACACTGAAGCTTTCTTT

size: -
J: TRBJ2-2
V: TRBV21-1
D: -
CDR3: CASSKDVRGYTGELFF
DNA: TGTGCCAGCAGCAAAGATGTCAGGGGATACACCGGGGAGCTGTTTTTT

size: -
J: TRBJ2-1
V: TRBV18
D: TRBD1
CDR3: CASRTGGGEQFF
DNA: TGTGCCAGCCGGACAGGGGGCGGTGAGCAGTTCTTC

size: -
J: TRBJ1-3
V: TRBV9
D: TRBD1
CDR3: CASSPGQGALGNTIYF
DNA: TGTGCCAGCAGCCCAGGACAGGGGGCGCTTGGAAACACCATATATTTT

size: -
J: TRBJ1-3
V: TRBV5-1
D: -
CDR3: CASSLRGTASGNTIYF
DNA: TGCGCCAGCAGCTTGCGGGGGACGGCCTCTGGAAACACCATATATTTT

size: -
J: TRBJ2-1
V: TRBV7-9
D: TRBD1
CDR3: CASSRDRSYYNEQFF
DNA: TGTGCCAGCAGTCGGGACAGGAGTTACTACAATGAGCAGTTCTTC

size: -
J: TRBJ1-1
V: TRBV21-1
D: -
CDR3: CASSKEEGAVAEAFF
DNA: TGTGCCAGCAGCAAAGAGGAGGGGGCTGTCGCTGAAGCTTTCTTT

size: -
J: TRBJ2-2
V: TRBV11-2
D: -
CDR3: CASSLDQASMVGGELFF
DNA: TGTGCCAGCAGCTTAGATCAGGCATCCATGGTTGGTGGGGAGCTGTTTTTT

size: -
J: TRBJ1-5
V: TRBV19
D: TRBD1
CDR3: CASSPRGQGWDQPQHF
DNA: TGTGCCAGTAGTCCCCGTGGACAGGGCTGGGATCAGCCCCAGCATTTT

size: -
J: TRBJ2-5
V: TRBV28
D: -
CDR3: CASSLPGFQETQYF
DNA: TGTGCCAGCAGTTTACCGGGGTTTCAAGAGACCCAGTACTTC

size: -
J: TRBJ2-6
V: TRBV3-1/TRBV3-2
D: TRBD2
CDR3: CASSQDSQAGEGWGANVLTF
DNA: TGTGCCAGCAGCCAAGATTCACAAGCGGGAGAGGGATGGGGGGCCAACGTCCTGACTTTC

size: few
J: TRBJ1-6
V: TRBV12-5
D: -
CDR3: CASGFTDNSPLHF
DNA: TGTGCTAGTGGTTTTACAGATAATTCACCCCTCCACTTT

size: -
J: TRBJ1-2
V: TRBV27
D: -
CDR3: CASSPVDRSGGYTF
DNA: TGTGCCAGCAGTCCCGTCGACAGGTCGGGCGGCTACACCTTC

size: -
J: TRBJ2-1
V: TRBV11-3
D: TRBD2
CDR3: CASSLELGLAGADEQFF
DNA: TGTGCCAGCAGCTTAGAACTGGGACTAGCGGGAGCGGATGAGCAGTTCTTC

size: -
J: TRBJ2-5
V: TRBV2
D: TRBD2
CDR3: CASSRTPGGETQYF
DNA: TGTGCCAGCAGTCGGACCCCGGGGGGAGAGACCCAGTACTTC

size: -
J: TRBJ1-4
V: TRBV3-1/TRBV3-2
D: TRBD1
CDR3: CASSLTGTGDEKLFF
DNA: TGTGCCAGCAGCTTAACCGGGACAGGGGATGAAAAACTGTTTTTT

size: once
J: TRBJ2-3
V: TRBV7-2
D: TRBD2
CDR3: CASSLQLGGGGDTQYF
DNA: TGTGCCAGCAGCCTACAGCTCGGCGGGGGAGGGGATACGCAGTATTTT

size: -
J: TRBJ2-3
V: TRBV18
D: -
CDR3: CASSPSDTQYF
DNA: TGTGCCAGCTCACCTTCGGATACGCAGTATTTT

size: -
J: TRBJ1-4
V: TRBV13
D: TRBD1
CDR3: CASSTSGTGGKKLFF
DNA: TGTGCCAGCAGCACCTCCGGGACAGGGGGGAAAAAACTGTTTTTT

size: -
J: TRBJ1-2
V: TRBV23-1
D: -
CDR3: CASSQSRPGTAYGYTF
DNA: TGCGCCAGCAGTCAATCCCGTCCCGGAACAGCCTATGGCTACACCTTC

size: once
J: TRBJ1-2
V: TRBV5-1
D: TRBD1
CDR3: CASSLAPGQGIYGYTF
DNA: TGCGCCAGCAGCTTGGCCCCGGGACAGGGGATCTATGGCTACACCTTC

size: -
J: TRBJ1-1
V: TRBV28
D: -
CDR3: CASSLNQVMNTEAFF
DNA: TGTGCCAGCAGTTTAAACCAGGTCATGAACACTGAAGCTTTCTTT

size: once
J: TRBJ1-1
V: TRBV12-5
D: -
CDR3: CASGLSTYTEAFF
DNA: TGTGCTAGTGGTTTGTCTACCTACACTGAAGCTTTCTTT

size: -
J: TRBJ2-1
V: TRBV2
D: TRBD2
CDR3: CASGPWGGEQFF
DNA: TGTGCCAGCGGACCGTGGGGGGGGGAGCAGTTCTTC

size: -
J: TRBJ2-3
V: TRBV7-3
D: TRBD2
CDR3: CASSLTAGLGGGTDTQYF
DNA: TGTGCCAGCAGCTTAACGGCGGGACTAGGGGGTGGCACAGATACGCAGTATTTT

size: -
J: TRBJ2-1
V: TRBV5-1
D: -
CDR3: CASSLIYAGSEQFF
DNA: TGCGCCAGCAGCTTGATCTACGCCGGGAGTGAGCAGTTCTTC

size: -
J: TRBJ2-2
V: TRBV18
D: -
CDR3: CASSPLIVGGTGELFF
DNA: TGTGCCAGCTCACCATTGATCGTCGGGGGCACCGGGGAGCTGTTTTTT

size: -
J: TRBJ1-1
V: TRBV9
D: -
CDR3: CASSPTGRGETEAFF
DNA: TGTGCCAGCAGCCCTACAGGGAGGGGAGAAACTGAAGCTTTCTTT

size: -
J: TRBJ2-6
V: TRBV19
D: -
CDR3: CASSTGSWANVLTF
DNA: TGTGCCAGTAGTACCGGGTCCTGGGCCAACGTCCTGACTTTC

size: -
J: TRBJ1-1
V: TRBV10-3
D: TRBD1
CDR3: CAISPTGGNTEAFF
DNA: TGTGCCATCTCCCCGACAGGGGGCAACACTGAAGCTTTCTTT

size: -
J: TRBJ2-3
V: TRBV19
D: -
CDR3: CASSATRLGDTQYF
DNA: TGTGCCAGTAGTGCGACCCGACTTGGTGATACGCAGTATTTT

size: -
J: TRBJ2-3
V: TRBV3-1/TRBV3-2
D: -
CDR3: CASSEGGSTDTQYF
DNA: TGTGCCAGCAGCGAGGGTGGCAGCACAGATACGCAGTATTTT

size: -
J: TRBJ2-1
V: TRBV4-1
D: TRBD1
CDR3: CASSRPGQASREQFF
DNA: TGCGCCAGCAGCCGGCCGGGACAGGCAAGTCGCGAGCAGTTCTTC

size: -
J: TRBJ2-7
V: TRBV28
D: -
CDR3: CASRSFRYEQYF
DNA: TGTGCCAGCAGGTCTTTCCGGTACGAGCAGTACTTC

size: once
J: TRBJ1-1
V: TRBV7-9
D: TRBD1
CDR3: CASSSKGATEAFF
DNA: TGTGCCAGCAGCTCTAAGGGGGCGACTGAAGCTTTCTTT

size: -
J: TRBJ1-6
V: TRBV30
D: TRBD1
CDR3: CAWTKLRTGIGGSPLHF
DNA: TGTGCCTGGACCAAACTTAGGACAGGGATAGGGGGTTCACCCCTCCACTTT

size: -
J: TRBJ1-2
V: TRBV30
D: -
CDR3: CAWSVLYGYTF
DNA: TGTGCCTGGAGTGTGCTATATGGCTACACCTTC

size: -
J: TRBJ1-6
V: TRBV6-5
D: TRBD1
CDR3: CASRDRGDSPLHF
DNA: TGTGCCAGCCGGGACAGGGGTGATTCACCCCTCCACTTT

size: once
J: TRBJ1-3
V: TRBV3-1/TRBV3-2
D: -
CDR3: CASSQRDGSNTIYF
DNA: TGTGCCAGCAGCCAACGGGATGGCTCTAACACCATATATTTT

size: -
J: TRBJ1-5
V: TRBV28
D: -
CDR3: CATLAESRNQPQHF
DNA: TGTGCCACCCTCGCCGAGTCTAGGAATCAGCCCCAGCATTTT

size: -
J: TRBJ1-4
V: TRBV14
D: TRBD1
CDR3: CASSHRGQNWDGEKLFF
DNA: TGTGCCAGCAGCCATCGGGGACAGAACTGGGATGGTGAAAAACTGTTTTTT